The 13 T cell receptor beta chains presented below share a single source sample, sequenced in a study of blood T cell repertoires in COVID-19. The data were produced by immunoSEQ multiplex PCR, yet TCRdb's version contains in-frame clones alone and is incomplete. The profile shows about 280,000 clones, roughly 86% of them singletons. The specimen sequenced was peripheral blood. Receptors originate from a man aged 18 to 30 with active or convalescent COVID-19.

CDR3 loop: CASSEVGQGMSGYTF. CDR3 sequence (DNA): TGTGCCAGCAGTGAGGTCGGCCAGGGAATGTCTGGCTACACCTTC. The chain is built from TRBV6-1 and TRBJ1-2; maybe TRBD1 (5 bases). Germline V gives CDR1 MNHNS, CDR2 SASEGT. Trimming cost V 3 bases and J 7 bases, with 18 bases left between them. The CDR3 has 15 amino acids.

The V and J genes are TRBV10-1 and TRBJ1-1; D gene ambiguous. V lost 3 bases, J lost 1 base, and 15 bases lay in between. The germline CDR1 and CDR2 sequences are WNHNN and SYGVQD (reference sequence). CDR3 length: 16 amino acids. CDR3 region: CASSDKRTLGNTEAFF. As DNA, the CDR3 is TGCGCCAGCAGTGATAAAAGGACTCTTGGGAACACTGAAGCTTTCTTT.

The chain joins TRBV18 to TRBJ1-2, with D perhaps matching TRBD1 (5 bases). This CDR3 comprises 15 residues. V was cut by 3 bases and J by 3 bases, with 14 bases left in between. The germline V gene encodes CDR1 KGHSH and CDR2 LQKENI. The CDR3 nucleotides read TGTGCCAGCTCACCCCAGGGAAATTTCGACTATGGCTACACCTTC. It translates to CASSPQGNFDYGYTF.

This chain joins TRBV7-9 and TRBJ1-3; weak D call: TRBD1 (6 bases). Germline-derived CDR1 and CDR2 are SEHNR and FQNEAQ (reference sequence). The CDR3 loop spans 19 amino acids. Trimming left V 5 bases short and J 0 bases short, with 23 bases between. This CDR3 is CASSIRDAGTPSSGNTIYF. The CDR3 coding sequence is TGTGCCAGCAGCATTAGGGACGCCGGGACACCGAGCTCTGGAAACACCATATATTTT.

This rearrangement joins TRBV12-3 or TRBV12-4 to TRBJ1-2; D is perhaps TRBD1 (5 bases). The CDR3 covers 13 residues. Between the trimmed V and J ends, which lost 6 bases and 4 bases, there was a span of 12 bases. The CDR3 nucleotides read TGTGCCAGCAGGCCCGGGGGTTCCTATGGCTACACCTTC. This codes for CASRPGGSYGYTF.

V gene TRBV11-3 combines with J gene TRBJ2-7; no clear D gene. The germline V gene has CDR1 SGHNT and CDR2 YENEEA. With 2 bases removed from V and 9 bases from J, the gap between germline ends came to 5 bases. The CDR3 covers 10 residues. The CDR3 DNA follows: TGTGCCAGCAGCTTATCGGTGCAGTACTTC. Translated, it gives CASSLSVQYF.

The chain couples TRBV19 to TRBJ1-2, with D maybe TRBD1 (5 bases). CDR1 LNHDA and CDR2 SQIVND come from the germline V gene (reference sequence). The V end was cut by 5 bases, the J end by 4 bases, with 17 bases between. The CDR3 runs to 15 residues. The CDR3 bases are TGTGCCAGTAGTTTAGCTGGGACTATGGGCTATGGCTACACCTTC. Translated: CASSLAGTMGYGYTF.

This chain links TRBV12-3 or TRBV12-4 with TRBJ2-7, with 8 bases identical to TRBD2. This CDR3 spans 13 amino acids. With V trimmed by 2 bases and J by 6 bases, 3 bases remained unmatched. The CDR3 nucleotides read TGTGCCAGCAGTTTACGAGCGGGGGTCGAGCAGTACTTC. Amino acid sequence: CASSLRAGVEQYF.

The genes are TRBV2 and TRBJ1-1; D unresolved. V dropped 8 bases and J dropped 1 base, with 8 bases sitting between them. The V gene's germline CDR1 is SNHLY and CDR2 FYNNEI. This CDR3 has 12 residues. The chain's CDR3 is CASLGRNTEAFF. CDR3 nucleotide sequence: TGTGCCAGCCTGGGGAGGAACACTGAAGCTTTCTTT.

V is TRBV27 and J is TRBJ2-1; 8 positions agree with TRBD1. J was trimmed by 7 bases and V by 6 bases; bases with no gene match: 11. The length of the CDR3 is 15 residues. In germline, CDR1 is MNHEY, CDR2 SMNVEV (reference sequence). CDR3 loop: CASSRDRFWGNEQFF. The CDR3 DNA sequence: TGTGCCAGCAGCCGGGACAGGTTTTGGGGAAATGAGCAGTTCTTC.

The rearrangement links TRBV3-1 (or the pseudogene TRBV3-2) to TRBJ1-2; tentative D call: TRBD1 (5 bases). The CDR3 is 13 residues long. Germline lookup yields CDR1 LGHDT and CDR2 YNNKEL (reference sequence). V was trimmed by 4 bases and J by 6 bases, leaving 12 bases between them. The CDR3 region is CASSRGGENGYTF. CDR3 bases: TGTGCCAGCAGCCGGGGGGGAGAGAATGGCTACACCTTC.

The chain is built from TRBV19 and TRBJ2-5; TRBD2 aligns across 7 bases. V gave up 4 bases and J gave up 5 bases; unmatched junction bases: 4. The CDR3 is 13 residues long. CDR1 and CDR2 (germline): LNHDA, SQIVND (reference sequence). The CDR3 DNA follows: TGTGCCAGTAGTACTTCCGGGGGGGAGACCCAGTACTTC. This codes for CASSTSGGETQYF.

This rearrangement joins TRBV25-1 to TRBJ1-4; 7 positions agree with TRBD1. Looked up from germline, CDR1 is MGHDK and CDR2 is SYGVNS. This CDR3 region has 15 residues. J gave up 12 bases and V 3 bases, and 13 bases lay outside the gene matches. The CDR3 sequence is CASSDPGGQTGELFF. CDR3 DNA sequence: TGTGCCAGCAGTGACCCCGGGGGACAGACGGGGGAACTGTTTTTT.